The source of this T cell receptor (beta chain) is a study of cytomegalovirus exposure and HLA in healthy donors. V lost 5 bases and J 6 bases, leaving 12 bases between the germline ends. The CDR3 loop spans 13 amino acids. Germline V CDR1 and CDR2: KGHSH, LQKENI. Researchers ran the PCR with 60 Vbeta and 13 Jbeta primers. The assay was immunoSEQ multiplex PCR, and TCRdb's table has in-frame clones only and misses some. The profile shows some 130,000 clones, about 71% of them singletons. Input material: PBMCs. The gene calls are TRBV18 and TRBJ2-3; perhaps TRBD1 as D (5 bases). The clonotype originates from a woman between 55 and 75 years old in good health and CMV-seropositive. This chain's CDR3 is CASSEPGSDTQYF. The CDR3 coding sequence is TGTGCCAGCTCAGAGCCAGGGTCGGATACGCAGTATTTT.